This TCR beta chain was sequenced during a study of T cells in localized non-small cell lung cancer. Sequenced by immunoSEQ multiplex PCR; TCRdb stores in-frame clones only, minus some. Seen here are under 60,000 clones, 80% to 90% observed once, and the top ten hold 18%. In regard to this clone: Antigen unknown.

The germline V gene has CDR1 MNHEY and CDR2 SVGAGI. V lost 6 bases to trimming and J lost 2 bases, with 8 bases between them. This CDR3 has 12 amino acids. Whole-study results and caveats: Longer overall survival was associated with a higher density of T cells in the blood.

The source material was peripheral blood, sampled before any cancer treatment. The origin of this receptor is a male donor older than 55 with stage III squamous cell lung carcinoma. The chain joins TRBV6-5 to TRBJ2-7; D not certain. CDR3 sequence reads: CASRSGAYEQYF. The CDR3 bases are TGTGCCAGCAGGTCAGGTGCCTACGAGCAGTACTTC.